Below, 28 T cell receptor beta chains from the same sample are listed, as sequenced in a study of chemoradiotherapy in HPV16-positive cancers. The method was immunoSEQ multiplex PCR; TCRdb's version includes in-frame clones alone and lacks a portion of them. Of about 68,000 clones in the sample, about 88% were seen once. The specimen was blood, collected from a patient who underwent chemoradiotherapy. The source is a human donor with HPV-associated anogenital cancer.

The chain carries TRBV6-5 and TRBJ2-3, with D tentatively TRBD1 (7 bases). The V gene's germline CDR1 is MNHEY and CDR2 SVGAGI. The length of the CDR3 is 14 residues. Trimming took off 6 bases at V and 3 bases at J, with 13 bases between the two ends. CDR3 coding DNA: TGTGCCAGCAGGGGCAGGGGGGTAACAGATACGCAGTATTTT. Its protein is CASRGRGVTDTQYF.

The chain is built from TRBV19 and TRBJ1-5; unclear D gene. The CDR3 is made up of 12 amino acids. Between the trimmed V and J ends, which lost 8 bases and 6 bases, there was a span of 11 bases. Germline V gene data show CDR1 as LNHDA and CDR2 as SQIVND (reference sequence). As DNA, the CDR3 is TGTGCCAGTGCCCCAACACTTCAGCCCCAGCATTTT. Amino acid sequence: CASAPTLQPQHF.

The chain carries TRBV10-3 and TRBJ2-2; unclear D gene. CDR1 is ENHRY, CDR2 SYGVKD, per germline. The CDR3 contains 12 residues. Trimming took off 7 bases at V and 7 bases at J, with 10 bases between the two ends. CDR3 loop: CAITHPLGELFF. CDR3 nucleotides: TGTGCCATCACCCACCCTCTCGGGGAGCTGTTTTTT.

V and J are TRBV11-2 and TRBJ2-1; 8 nucleotides align to TRBD2. This CDR3 spans 16 amino acids. V lost 5 bases, J lost 4 bases, and 10 bases stayed unmatched. Germline-derived CDR1 and CDR2 are SGHAT and FQNNGV. The CDR3: CASSPGTSGFYNEQFF. The CDR3 DNA follows: TGTGCCAGCAGCCCCGGGACTAGTGGTTTTTACAATGAGCAGTTCTTC.

The chain is built from TRBV28 and TRBJ2-1; 9 bases line up with TRBD2. The CDR3 loop spans 15 amino acids. CDR1 is MDHEN, CDR2 SYDVKM, per germline. V lost 3 bases and J lost 8; bases outside the gene matches: 8. CDR3 in amino acids: CASSLQAGGFDEQFF. CDR3 nucleotides: TGTGCCAGCAGTTTGCAAGCGGGAGGCTTCGATGAGCAGTTCTTC. The full variable domain, rest sourced from reference TRBV28 and TRBJ2-1, is DVKVTQSSRYLVKRTGEKVFLECVQDMDHENMFWYRQDPGLGLRLIYFSYDVKMKEKGDIPEGYSVSREKKERFSLILESASTNQTSMYLCASSLQAGGFDEQFFGPGTRLTVL.

This chain's CDR3 is CASSKALHRPGTGWGLPGTEAFF. CDR3 in DNA: TGTGCCAGCAGCAAAGCGCTTCACCGTCCCGGGACAGGGTGGGGTCTTCCAGGCACTGAAGCTTTCTTT. This chain uses TRBV21-1 with TRBJ1-1; the table gives TRBD1 as D, unverified against the DNA. TRBV21-1 is given as a pseudogene. This CDR3 has 23 amino acids.

The J gene is TRBJ1-5, the V gene TRBV7-9; D is undetermined. CDR1 is SEHNR, CDR2 FQNEAQ, per germline (reference sequence). V was trimmed by 5 bases and J by 5 bases, leaving 7 bases between them. The CDR3 is made up of 12 amino acids. For the CDR3, the DNA is TGTGCCAGCAGCGTGGGGTATCAGCCCCAGCATTTT. This encodes CASSVGYQPQHF.

A note on this clone: This sample includes further DNA sequences coding for the same CDR3. The gene calls are TRBV7-9 and TRBJ2-7; no reliable D call. V was shortened by 5 bases and J by 4 bases, with 6 bases between the two germline ends. The CDR3 loop spans 11 amino acids. The V gene's germline CDR1 is SEHNR and CDR2 FQNEAQ (reference sequence). In nucleotides, the CDR3 is TGTGCCAGCAGCCTTTCTTACGAGCAGTACTTC. Translated, it gives CASSLSYEQYF.

The J gene is TRBJ1-3, the V gene TRBV9; no definite D call. The CDR3 runs to 16 residues. Germline-derived CDR1 and CDR2 are SGDLS and YYNGEE. V gave up 1 base and J gave up 1 base, with 12 bases separating them. CDR3 sequence: CASSVSFGLSGNTIYF. CDR3 in DNA: TGTGCCAGCAGCGTATCGTTTGGGCTTTCTGGAAACACCATATATTTT.

This clone was seen a single time. The rearrangement uses TRBV5-6 and TRBJ2-5; D possibly corresponds to TRBD2 (6 bases). The V gene lost 4 bases and the J gene lost 9 bases, with 13 bases spanning the gap. The CDR3 is made up of 12 amino acids. CDR1 and CDR2 from the germline V gene are SGHDT and YYEEEE. The CDR3 DNA follows: TGTGCCAGCAGCCAGTATGGAGGGCCCCAGTACTTC. Translating gives CASSQYGGPQYF. The full variable domain, its missing parts supplied by reference TRBV5-6 and TRBJ2-5, is DAGVTQSPTHLIKTRGQQVTLRCSPKSGHDTVSWYQQALGQGPQFIFQYYEEEERQRGNFPDRFSGHQFPNYSSELNVNALLLGDSALYLCASSQYGGPQYFGPGTRLLVL.

The chain joins TRBV30 to TRBJ1-5, with D hard to call. CDR3 length: 13 amino acids. CDR1 GTSNPN and CDR2 SVGIG come from the germline V gene (reference sequence). V lost 0 bases to trimming and J lost 7 bases, with 10 bases between them. Here the CDR3 reads CAWSVGERQPQHF. CDR3 DNA: TGTGCCTGGAGTGTTGGAGAACGGCAGCCCCAGCATTTT.

This rearrangement joins TRBV6-5 to TRBJ1-6; no firm D call. The germline V and J ends were trimmed by 2 bases and 8 bases, with 10 bases remaining between them. This CDR3 spans 14 amino acids. Looked up from germline, CDR1 is MNHEY and CDR2 is SVGAGI. CDR3 DNA: TGTGCCAGCAGTTACGGTACCCAAGATTCACCCCTCCACTTT. Amino acid sequence: CASSYGTQDSPLHF.

The chain is built from TRBV6-6 and TRBJ2-7, with unresolved D. Deletions cut 5 bases from V and 0 bases from J, with 14 bases between. The CDR3 totals 15 residues. Germline CDR1 and CDR2: MNHNY and SVGAGI (reference sequence). CDR3: CASSSRTASSYEQYF. Here the CDR3 DNA reads TGTGCCAGCAGTAGTCGGACGGCGAGCTCCTACGAGCAGTACTTC.

The chain employs TRBV11-2 and TRBJ2-3; D call uncertain. The germline CDR1 and CDR2 sequences are SGHAT and FQNNGV. CDR3 size: 15 residues. Between the trimmed V and J ends, which lost 1 base and 2 bases, there was a span of 10 bases. CDR3 sequence reads: CASSLAGQYTDTQYF. CDR3 in DNA: TGTGCCAGCAGCTTAGCCGGGCAGTACACAGATACGCAGTATTTT.

V and J are TRBV4-1 and TRBJ2-7, with D perhaps matching TRBD2 (6 bases). The CDR3 extends over 14 amino acids. CDR1 and CDR2 (germline): MGHRA, YSYEKL. Deletions cut 1 base from V and 4 bases from J, with 11 bases between. This CDR3 is CASSQVGSTYEQYF. CDR3 in DNA: TGCGCCAGCAGCCAAGTCGGGAGTACGTACGAGCAGTACTTC.

Regarding this clone: This CDR3 is also generated by other DNA sequences in the sample. J is TRBJ2-2 and V is TRBV6-5; D remains unclear. CDR3 length equals 15 residues. The germline V gene encodes CDR1 MNHEY and CDR2 SVGAGI. Trimming shortened V by 0 bases and J by 3 bases, and 8 bases separated the two germline ends. CDR3 sequence (DNA): TGTGCCAGCAGTTACTCAACCGCGTACACCGGGGAGCTGTTTTTT. It translates to CASSYSTAYTGELFF.

The table lists this clone with a few counts. The chain carries TRBV9 and TRBJ1-1; D remains ambiguous. Germline lookup yields CDR1 SGDLS and CDR2 YYNGEE. The CDR3 is made up of 15 amino acids. V was trimmed by 3 bases and J by 1 base, leaving 13 bases between them. CDR3 nucleotide sequence: TGTGCCAGCAGCGCCTTCGGGGAGGGGAACACTGAAGCTTTCTTT. As protein: CASSAFGEGNTEAFF.

The V and J genes are TRBV10-3 and TRBJ1-5, with no clear D. Between the trimmed V and J ends, which lost 5 bases and 5 bases, there was a span of 13 bases. This CDR3 is built from 14 residues. Germline-derived CDR1 and CDR2 are ENHRY and SYGVKD. The DNA of the CDR3 is TGTGCCATCAGTCCCGGAGCCATTGATCAGCCCCAGCATTTT. Translated: CAISPGAIDQPQHF.

The rearrangement links TRBV10-3 to TRBJ2-3; D unresolved. Trimming left V 9 bases short and J 0 bases short, with 7 bases between. The V gene's germline CDR1 is ENHRY and CDR2 SYGVKD. The CDR3 runs 12 residues. CDR3 coding DNA: TGTGCCATTGGCTTTAGCACAGATACGCAGTATTTT. Translation gives CAIGFSTDTQYF.

The chain combines TRBV5-5 with TRBJ2-5, with TRBD1 matching over 8 bases. V lost 4 bases to trimming and J lost 3 bases; unmatched junction nucleotides: 5. CDR3 length equals 14 residues. The V gene's germline CDR1 is SGHKS and CDR2 YYEKEE (reference sequence). The CDR3 region has the DNA TGTGCCAGCAGCCTGGGGACAGGTAAAGAGACCCAGTACTTC. Amino acids: CASSLGTGKETQYF.

CDR3 loop: CASSSGQGLTEAFF. The CDR3 coding sequence is TGTGCCAGCAGTTCGGGACAGGGTCTCACTGAAGCTTTCTTT. The gene calls are TRBV28 and TRBJ1-1, with 9 bases that match TRBD1. The CDR3 contains 14 residues. V shed 4 bases and J 4 bases; nucleotides not matched to a gene: 4. Germline V gene lookup returns CDR1 MDHEN and CDR2 SYDVKM.

This chain joins TRBV11-2 and TRBJ2-1, with 7 nucleotides matching TRBD1. Germline loops: CDR1 SGHAT, CDR2 FQNNGV. The V and J ends lost 2 bases and 4 bases, in that order; junction bases with no gene match: 8. The CDR3 is 16 amino acids. This CDR3 reads CASSLIPRGQYNEQFF. DNA for the CDR3: TGTGCCAGCAGCTTAATCCCGAGGGGGCAATACAATGAGCAGTTCTTC.

The CDR3 loop is CASSLDGGTYNEQFF. The CDR3, as DNA: TGTGCCAGCAGCTTAGACGGGGGGACCTACAATGAGCAGTTCTTC. The chain carries TRBV11-3 and TRBJ2-1, with 7 positions matching TRBD2. CDR3 size: 15 residues. The germline gives CDR1 SGHNT, CDR2 YENEEA. The V and J ends lost 0 bases and 2 bases, in that order; junction bases with no gene match: 1. Looking up the rest from reference TRBV11-3 and TRBJ2-1 gives the full variable domain: EAGVVQSPRYKIIEKKQPVAFWCNPISGHNTLYWYLQNLGQGPELLIRYENEEAVDDSQLPKDRFSAERLKGVDSTLKIQPAELGDSAVYLCASSLDGGTYNEQFFGPGTRLTVL.

The rearrangement uses TRBV6-1 and TRBJ2-7; perhaps TRBD1 as D (6 bases). The CDR3 is made up of 14 amino acids. Germline V gene data show CDR1 as MNHNS and CDR2 as SASEGT. Trimming cost V 4 bases and J 0 bases, with 10 bases left between them. The CDR3 nucleotides are TGTGCCAGCAGTGCAGGGGCTATCTCCTACGAGCAGTACTTC. It yields the protein CASSAGAISYEQYF.

The V and J genes are TRBV29-1 and TRBJ2-3; no definite D call. Between the trimmed V and J ends, which lost 0 bases and 2 bases, there was a span of 9 bases. Germline values: CDR1 SQVTM, CDR2 ANQGSEA. CDR3 length equals 14 residues. CDR3 sequence reads: CSVEDAVATDTQYF. CDR3 sequence (DNA): TGCAGCGTTGAAGATGCAGTAGCCACAGATACGCAGTATTTT.

This chain uses TRBV30 with TRBJ2-1; D possibly corresponds to TRBD2 (7 bases). This CDR3 has 14 residues. In germline, CDR1 is GTSNPN, CDR2 SVGIG (reference sequence). Trimming removed 3 bases at V and 9 bases at J, with 18 bases between. CDR3 amino acids: CAWRGGGLPPEQFF. The CDR3 DNA follows: TGTGCCTGGAGGGGAGGGGGGCTCCCACCTGAGCAGTTCTTC.

This sequence joins TRBV19 and TRBJ1-2; D unclear. Germline V gene data show CDR1 as LNHDA and CDR2 as SQIVND (reference sequence). V lost 6 bases to trimming and J lost 5 bases, with 7 bases between them. The CDR3 contains 11 residues. The CDR3 reads CASRGWYGYTF. The DNA of the CDR3 is TGTGCCAGTAGGGGTTGGTATGGCTACACCTTC.

On this clone itself: Its ends do not fully match the called genes, so a read error is possible. This rearrangement joins TRBV7-7 to TRBJ2-5; D remains ambiguous. The germline V gene encodes CDR1 SSHAT and CDR2 FNYEAQ (reference sequence). CDR3 length: 14 amino acids. The CDR3 bases are TGTGCTAGCAGCTTAGGAGAGTATCCAGAGACCCAGTACTTC. It yields the protein CASSLGEYPETQYF.